This is a list of T cell receptor beta chains from one sample in a study of beta chain features in type 1 diabetes. Clones were read by immunoSEQ multiplex PCR, and TCRdb kept only the in-frame ones, dropping some. Among 350,000 to 400,000 clones listed, less than 15% were seen once. The sequencing input was naive CD4+ T cells from blood. These receptors all stem from a woman between 18 and 29 years old in good health. The CDR3 runs from the conserved cysteine through the conserved F or W. Each record gives: V gene, J gene, D gene, clone size, CDR3 protein, CDR3 DNA. D genes are given only for firm matches. Clone size is shown for a subset of rows, as once, few, many or a class of expanded clone.

>TRBV5-4|TRBJ2-2|TRBD1|few
CASSSRQGVAGELFF
TGTGCCAGCAGCTCTCGACAGGGGGTCGCCGGGGAGCTGTTTTTT
>TRBV28|TRBJ2-1|.|.
CASSPDRSRGVLPYNEQFF
TGTGCCAGCAGTCCCGACAGGTCCCGAGGAGTGCTCCCCTACAATGAGCAGTTCTTC
>TRBV28|TRBJ1-1|.|.
CASTPGSYTEAFF
TGTGCCAGCACCCCGGGGAGTTACACTGAAGCTTTCTTT
>TRBV28|TRBJ1-4|TRBD1|.
CASMNGQGHEKLFF
TGTGCCAGCATGAACGGACAGGGGCATGAAAAACTGTTTTTT
>TRBV30|TRBJ2-7|TRBD2|.
CAWSTGLAGDEQYF
TGTGCCTGGAGCACTGGGCTAGCGGGAGACGAGCAGTACTTC
>TRBV11-2|TRBJ2-1|TRBD2|.
CASSSGTRVYNEQFF
TGTGCCAGCAGCTCCGGGACTAGAGTCTACAATGAGCAGTTCTTC
>TRBV7-9|TRBJ2-7|TRBD1|.
CASSPPRDRAYEQYF
TGTGCCAGCAGCCCACCGAGGGACAGGGCATACGAGCAGTACTTC
>TRBV25-1|TRBJ2-1|TRBD1|.
CASRAGTGGNEQFF
TGTGCCAGCAGGGCCGGGACAGGGGGCAATGAGCAGTTCTTC
>TRBV28|TRBJ1-5|.|few
CASRGDRRRIQPQHF
TGTGCCAGCAGAGGAGATAGGAGAAGGATTCAGCCCCAGCATTTT
>TRBV30|TRBJ1-2|TRBD1|few
CAWSAYRGSAYGYTF
TGTGCCTGGAGTGCGTACAGGGGGTCCGCGTATGGCTACACCTTC
>TRBV6-5|TRBJ2-1|.|few
CASTGDRQSYNEQFF
TGTGCCAGCACTGGCGACAGGCAGTCCTACAATGAGCAGTTCTTC
>TRBV15|TRBJ2-1|TRBD1|.
CATSRDPGGAGNEQFF
TGTGCCACCAGCAGAGACCCAGGGGGCGCGGGGAATGAGCAGTTCTTC
>TRBV28|TRBJ2-3|.|.
CASSLSPRGTQYF
TGTGCCAGCAGTTTATCCCCACGGGGTACGCAGTATTTT
>TRBV30|TRBJ1-1|.|.
CAWSVREGTEAFF
TGTGCCTGGAGTGTACGTGAGGGCACTGAAGCTTTCTTT
>TRBV5-4|TRBJ2-2|TRBD1|.
CASSWDRNTGELFF
TGTGCCAGCAGCTGGGACAGGAACACCGGGGAGCTGTTTTTT
>TRBV14|TRBJ1-1|.|.
CASSQDSRLNTEAFF
TGTGCCAGCAGCCAAGATAGCCGGCTGAACACTGAAGCTTTCTTT
>TRBV28|TRBJ2-3|.|few
CASSPHLQAGRDTQYF
TGTGCCAGCAGTCCCCACCTACAGGCTGGCAGGGATACGCAGTATTTT
>TRBV5-1|TRBJ2-7|.|.
CASSLAGASYEQYF
TGCGCCAGCAGCTTGGCCGGTGCCTCCTACGAGCAGTACTTC
>TRBV15|TRBJ2-1|TRBD2|.
CATSAPPGLANEQFF
TGTGCCACCAGCGCACCCCCGGGACTAGCGAATGAGCAGTTCTTC
>TRBV29-1|TRBJ2-3|.|.
CSADTFTDTQYF
TGCAGCGCCGACACGTTCACAGATACGCAGTATTTT
>TRBV6-4|TRBJ1-5|.|.
CASCRSSNQPQHF
TGTGCCAGCTGTCGGAGTAGCAATCAGCCCCAGCATTTT
>TRBV29-1|TRBJ2-4|.|.
CSVGGGGLAKNIQYF
TGCAGCGTTGGGGGAGGGGGGTTAGCCAAAAACATTCAGTACTTC
>TRBV7-3|TRBJ2-7|.|.
CASSLKASASYEQYF
TGTGCCAGCAGCTTAAAGGCAAGCGCTTCCTACGAGCAGTACTTC
>TRBV15|TRBJ2-3|TRBD1|.
CATSWTGSDTQYF
TGTGCCACCAGCTGGACAGGGTCGGATACGCAGTATTTT
>TRBV29-1|TRBJ2-7|.|.
CSVEGPSYEQYF
TGCAGCGTTGAGGGCCCTTCTTACGAGCAGTACTTC
>TRBV5-1|TRBJ1-5|.|few
CASSVGGVNQPQHF
TGCGCCAGCAGCGTAGGAGGAGTTAATCAGCCCCAGCATTTT
>TRBV29-1|TRBJ2-7|TRBD1|few
CSASGQGFHEQYF
TGCAGCGCATCGGGACAGGGATTCCACGAGCAGTACTTC
>TRBV6-1|TRBJ2-5|TRBD1|.
CALEDRFQETQYF
TGTGCCCTAGAGGACAGGTTCCAAGAGACCCAGTACTTC
>TRBV28|TRBJ2-7|.|.
CASTGSSYEQYF
TGTGCCAGCACCGGGAGCTCCTACGAGCAGTACTTC
>TRBV28|TRBJ1-2|.|.
CASNLPNRANYGYTF
TGTGCCAGCAACCTACCGAACAGGGCTAACTATGGCTACACCTTC
>TRBV7-2|TRBJ1-1|TRBD1|.
CASSDPGQMVRNTEAFF
TGTGCCAGCAGCGATCCGGGACAGATGGTTCGTAACACTGAAGCTTTCTTT
>TRBV18|TRBJ2-1|.|few
CASSPIRTRMGGFNEQFF
TGTGCCAGCTCACCAATCCGGACCAGGATGGGGGGATTCAATGAGCAGTTCTTC
>TRBV14|TRBJ1-1|.|.
CASSPFRPETAFF
TGTGCCAGCAGCCCCTTCCGCCCGGAGACAGCTTTCTTT
>TRBV7-6|TRBJ1-1|TRBD1|few
CASSFGDRNTEAFF
TGTGCCAGCAGCTTTGGGGACAGAAACACTGAAGCTTTCTTT
>TRBV9|TRBJ2-1|TRBD2|.
CASSVDAGGQFF
TGTGCCAGCAGCGTAGATGCGGGAGGGCAGTTCTTC
>TRBV30|TRBJ1-2|.|few
CAWRKGQTGDYGYTF
TGTGCCTGGAGAAAGGGGCAAACAGGAGACTATGGCTACACCTTC
>TRBV19|TRBJ2-3|TRBD2|once
CASSPRRGITDTQYF
TGTGCCAGTAGTCCCAGGCGGGGGATCACAGATACGCAGTATTTT
>TRBV28|TRBJ1-2|TRBD1|few
CASRDRWNYGYTF
TGTGCCAGCAGGGACAGGTGGAACTATGGCTACACCTTC
>TRBV5-1|TRBJ2-7|.|few
CASSSGLHEQYF
TGCGCCAGCAGCTCGGGACTCCACGAGCAGTACTTC
>TRBV7-2|TRBJ1-2|.|.
CASSLTLVGGSGYTF
TGTGCCAGCAGCTTGACCCTTGTGGGAGGCAGCGGCTACACCTTC
>TRBV9|TRBJ2-1|TRBD2|.
CASSAHSGTSMDEQFF
TGTGCCAGCAGCGCACACTCCGGGACTAGCATGGATGAGCAGTTCTTC
>TRBV5-5|TRBJ2-5|.|.
CASSPSRETQYF
TGTGCCAGCAGCCCTAGCCGGGAGACCCAGTACTTC
>TRBV7-2|TRBJ1-2|TRBD1|few
CASSGYRGNYGYTF
TGTGCCAGCAGCGGGTACAGGGGGAACTATGGCTACACCTTC
>TRBV25-1|TRBJ2-7|.|.
CASSEHRGGDFSPYEQYF
TGTGCCAGCAGTGAACACCGCGGAGGGGACTTTTCACCCTACGAGCAGTACTTC
>TRBV29-1|TRBJ2-1|TRBD2|.
CSVQGLAGGGNEQFF
TGCAGCGTGCAAGGACTAGCGGGAGGGGGCAATGAGCAGTTCTTC
>TRBV29-1|TRBJ2-5|.|few
CSVPDRWLETQYF
TGCAGCGTCCCGGACAGATGGCTAGAGACCCAGTACTTC
>TRBV7-9|TRBJ2-1|.|few
CASSLTGTTYNEQFF
TGTGCCAGCAGCTTAACGGGAACGACCTACAATGAGCAGTTCTTC
>TRBV9|TRBJ1-2|.|few
CASSVAGNYGYTF
TGTGCCAGCAGCGTAGCAGGGAACTATGGCTACACCTTC
>TRBV29-1|TRBJ1-1|.|.
CSVEVPGGNTEAFF
TGCAGCGTTGAAGTCCCCGGGGGGAACACTGAAGCTTTCTTT
>TRBV30|TRBJ1-4|.|.
CAWSVLGAQEKLFF
TGTGCCTGGAGTGTGTTAGGGGCACAAGAAAAACTGTTTTTT
>TRBV18|TRBJ2-5|.|.
CASSQLGETQYF
TGTGCCAGCTCACAGCTAGGAGAGACCCAGTACTTC
>TRBV7-2|TRBJ2-1|.|.
CASSRTGFNEQFF
TGTGCCAGCAGCCGAACAGGGTTCAATGAGCAGTTCTTC
>TRBV9|TRBJ1-3|.|.
CASSVGKSPGNTIYF
TGTGCCAGCAGCGTAGGCAAAAGCCCTGGAAACACCATATATTTT
>TRBV5-1|TRBJ1-1|.|few
CASSRQNTEAFF
TGCGCCAGCAGTAGACAGAACACTGAAGCTTTCTTT
>TRBV7-9|TRBJ2-1|TRBD1|.
CASSLAGTANEQFF
TGTGCCAGCAGCTTAGCCGGGACAGCCAATGAGCAGTTCTTC
>TRBV28|TRBJ2-5|TRBD1|.
CASRTGVVETQYF
TGTGCCAGCCGGACAGGGGTGGTAGAGACCCAGTACTTC
>TRBV7-2|TRBJ2-5|TRBD1|.
CASSWGQGWDQETQYF
TGTGCCAGCAGCTGGGGACAGGGATGGGACCAAGAGACCCAGTACTTC
>TRBV13|TRBJ2-7|TRBD2|.
CASTPFGLALSSYEQYF
TGTGCCAGCACCCCTTTCGGACTAGCTCTGAGCTCCTACGAGCAGTACTTC